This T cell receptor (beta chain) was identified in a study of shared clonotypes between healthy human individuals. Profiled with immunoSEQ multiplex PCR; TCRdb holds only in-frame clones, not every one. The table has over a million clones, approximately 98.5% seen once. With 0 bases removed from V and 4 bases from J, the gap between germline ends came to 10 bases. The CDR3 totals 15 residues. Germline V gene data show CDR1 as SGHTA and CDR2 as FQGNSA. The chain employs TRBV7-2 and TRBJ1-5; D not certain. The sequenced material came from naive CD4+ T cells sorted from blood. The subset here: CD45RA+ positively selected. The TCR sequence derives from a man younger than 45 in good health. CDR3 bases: TGTGCCAGCAGCTTAGCAGGTCCGACTAATCAGCCCCAGCATTTT. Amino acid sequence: CASSLAGPTNQPQHF.